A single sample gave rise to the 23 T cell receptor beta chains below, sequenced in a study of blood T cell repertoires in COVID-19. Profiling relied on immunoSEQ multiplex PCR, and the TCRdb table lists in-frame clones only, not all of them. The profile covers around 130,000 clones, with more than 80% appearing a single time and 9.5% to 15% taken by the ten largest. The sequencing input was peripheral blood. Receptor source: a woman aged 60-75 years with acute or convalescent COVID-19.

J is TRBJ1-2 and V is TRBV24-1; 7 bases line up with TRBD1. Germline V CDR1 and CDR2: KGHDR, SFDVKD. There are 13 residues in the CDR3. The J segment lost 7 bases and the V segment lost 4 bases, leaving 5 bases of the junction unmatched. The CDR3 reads CATSDRGRSGYTF. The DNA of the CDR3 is TGTGCCACCAGTGACAGGGGGAGAAGTGGCTACACCTTC.

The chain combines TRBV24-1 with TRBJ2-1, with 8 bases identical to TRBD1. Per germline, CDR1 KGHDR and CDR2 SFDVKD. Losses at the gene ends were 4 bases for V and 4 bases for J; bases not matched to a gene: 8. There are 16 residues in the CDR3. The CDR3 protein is CATSETYQGAYNEQFF. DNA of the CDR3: TGTGCCACCAGTGAAACCTATCAGGGGGCTTACAATGAGCAGTTCTTC.

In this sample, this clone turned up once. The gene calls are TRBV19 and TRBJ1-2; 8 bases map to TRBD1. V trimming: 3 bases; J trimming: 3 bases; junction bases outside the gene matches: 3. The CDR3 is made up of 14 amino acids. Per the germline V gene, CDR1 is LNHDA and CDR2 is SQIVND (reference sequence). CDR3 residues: CASSIQGADYGYTF. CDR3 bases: TGTGCCAGTAGTATCCAGGGGGCTGACTATGGCTACACCTTC.

The CDR3 loop reads CASSGGAPGSYNEQFF. The CDR3 DNA follows: TGTGCCAGCAGTGGAGGTGCGCCCGGCTCCTACAATGAGCAGTTCTTC. The J gene is TRBJ2-1, the V gene TRBV2; D gene unclear. V was cut by 4 bases and J by 0 bases, with 13 bases left in between. Germline CDR1 SNHLY, CDR2 FYNNEI. The length of the CDR3 is 16 residues.

CDR3 sequence (DNA): TGTGCCTGGAGTGTTGGACAGGGAAGTACCGGGGAGCTGTTTTTT. It specifies CAWSVGQGSTGELFF. The chain uses TRBV30 and TRBJ2-2, with TRBD1 matching over 8 bases. Trimming removed 0 bases from V and 5 bases from J; junction bases left unmatched: 5. Germline V gene lookup returns CDR1 GTSNPN and CDR2 SVGIG (reference sequence). This CDR3 has 15 amino acids.

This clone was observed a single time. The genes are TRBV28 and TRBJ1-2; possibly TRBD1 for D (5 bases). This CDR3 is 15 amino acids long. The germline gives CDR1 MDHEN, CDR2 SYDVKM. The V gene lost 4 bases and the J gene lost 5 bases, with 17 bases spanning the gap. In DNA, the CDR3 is TGTGCCAGCAGTTCCCAGGGTCCTAATGGGTATGGCTACACCTTC. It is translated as CASSSQGPNGYGYTF.

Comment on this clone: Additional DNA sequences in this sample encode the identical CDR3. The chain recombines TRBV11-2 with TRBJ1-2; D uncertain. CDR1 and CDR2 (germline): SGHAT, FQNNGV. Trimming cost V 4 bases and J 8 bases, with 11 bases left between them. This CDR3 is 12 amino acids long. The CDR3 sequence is CASSSGPGGYTF. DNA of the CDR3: TGTGCCAGCAGCTCCGGCCCAGGCGGCTACACCTTC. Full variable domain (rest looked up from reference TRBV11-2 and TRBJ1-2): EAGVAQSPRYKIIEKRQSVAFWCNPISGHATLYWYQQILGQGPKLLIQFQNNGVVDDSQLPKDRFSAERLKGVDSTLKIQPAKLEDSAVYLCASSSGPGGYTFGSGTRLTVV.

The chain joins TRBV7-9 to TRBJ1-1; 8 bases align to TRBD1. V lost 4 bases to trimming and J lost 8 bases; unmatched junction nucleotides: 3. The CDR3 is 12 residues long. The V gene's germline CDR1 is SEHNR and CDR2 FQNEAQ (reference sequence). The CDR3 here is CASSSRTGEAFF. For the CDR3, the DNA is TGTGCCAGCAGCTCCCGGACAGGGGAAGCTTTCTTT.

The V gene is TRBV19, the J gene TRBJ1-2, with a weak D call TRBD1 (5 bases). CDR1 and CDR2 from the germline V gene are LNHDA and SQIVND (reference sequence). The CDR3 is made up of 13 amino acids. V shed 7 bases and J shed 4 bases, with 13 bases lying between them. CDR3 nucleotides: TGTGCCAGTATGGGGGGATTTCCCTATGGCTACACCTTC. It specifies CASMGGFPYGYTF. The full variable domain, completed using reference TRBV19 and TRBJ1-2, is DGGITQSPKYLFRKEGQNVTLSCEQNLNHDAMYWYRQDPGQGLRLIYYSQIVNDFQKGDIAEGYSVSREKKESFPLTVTSAQKNPTAFYLCASMGGFPYGYTFGSGTRLTVV.

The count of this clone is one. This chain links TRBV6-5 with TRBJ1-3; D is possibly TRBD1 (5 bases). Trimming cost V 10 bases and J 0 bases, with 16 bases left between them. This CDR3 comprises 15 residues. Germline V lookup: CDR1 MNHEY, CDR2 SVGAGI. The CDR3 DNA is TGTGCCACCCAGTGGGGGGGATCCTCTGGAAACACCATATATTTT. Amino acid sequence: CATQWGGSSGNTIYF.

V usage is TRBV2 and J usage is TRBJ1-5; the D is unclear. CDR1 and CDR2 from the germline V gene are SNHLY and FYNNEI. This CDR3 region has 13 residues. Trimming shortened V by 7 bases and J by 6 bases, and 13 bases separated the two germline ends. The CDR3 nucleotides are TGTGCCAGCACCCCAGAGCGGGGTCAGCCCCAGCATTTT. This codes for CASTPERGQPQHF.

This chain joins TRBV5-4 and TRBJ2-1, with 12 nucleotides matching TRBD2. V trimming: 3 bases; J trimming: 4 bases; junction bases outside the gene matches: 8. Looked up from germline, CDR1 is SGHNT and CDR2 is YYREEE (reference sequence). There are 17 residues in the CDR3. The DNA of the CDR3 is TGTGCCAGCAGCTGGACTAGCGGGGCGACTATATACAATGAGCAGTTCTTC. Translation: CASSWTSGATIYNEQFF. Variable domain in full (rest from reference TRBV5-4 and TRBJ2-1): ETGVTQSPTHLIKTRGQQVTLRCSSQSGHNTVSWYQQALGQGPQFIFQYYREEENGRGNFPPRFSGLQFPNYSSELNVNALELDDSALYLCASSWTSGATIYNEQFFGPGTRLTVL.

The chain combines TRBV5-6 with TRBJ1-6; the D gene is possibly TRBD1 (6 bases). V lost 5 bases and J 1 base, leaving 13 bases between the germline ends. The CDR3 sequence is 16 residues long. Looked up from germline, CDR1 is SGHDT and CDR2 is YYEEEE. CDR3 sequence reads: CASRPQGSSYNSPLHF. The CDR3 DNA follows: TGTGCCAGCAGGCCCCAGGGGAGTTCCTATAATTCACCCCTCCACTTT.

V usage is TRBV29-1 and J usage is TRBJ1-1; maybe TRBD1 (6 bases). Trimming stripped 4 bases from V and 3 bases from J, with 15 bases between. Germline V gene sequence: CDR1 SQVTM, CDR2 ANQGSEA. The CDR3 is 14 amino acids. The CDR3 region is CSVGPRGRHTEAFF. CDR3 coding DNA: TGCAGCGTTGGCCCCAGGGGCAGGCACACTGAAGCTTTCTTT.

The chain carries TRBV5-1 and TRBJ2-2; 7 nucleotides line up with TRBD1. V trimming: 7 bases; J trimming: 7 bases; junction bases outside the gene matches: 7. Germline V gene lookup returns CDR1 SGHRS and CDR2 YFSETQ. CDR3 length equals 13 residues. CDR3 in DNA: TGCGCCAGCTGGACCCAGGGGGACGGGGAGCTGTTTTTT. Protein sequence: CASWTQGDGELFF.

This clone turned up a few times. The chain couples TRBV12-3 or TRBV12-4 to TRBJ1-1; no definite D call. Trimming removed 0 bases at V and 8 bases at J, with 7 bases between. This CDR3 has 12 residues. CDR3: CASSLAGREAFF. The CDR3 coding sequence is TGTGCCAGCAGTTTAGCCGGCAGGGAAGCTTTCTTT.

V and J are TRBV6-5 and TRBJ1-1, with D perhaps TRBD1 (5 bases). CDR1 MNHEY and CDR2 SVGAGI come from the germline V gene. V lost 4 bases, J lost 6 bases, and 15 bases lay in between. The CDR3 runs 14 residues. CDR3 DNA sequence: TGTGCCAGCAGTTGGGCCTTCGGGGGGGCTGAAGCTTTCTTT. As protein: CASSWAFGGAEAFF.

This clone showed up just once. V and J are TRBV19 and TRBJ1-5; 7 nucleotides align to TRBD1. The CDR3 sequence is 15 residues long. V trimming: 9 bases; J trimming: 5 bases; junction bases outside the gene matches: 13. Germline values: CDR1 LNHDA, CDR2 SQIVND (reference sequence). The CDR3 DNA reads TGTGCCAGCAGGGTACAGGGGATCAACGATCAGCCCCAGCATTTT. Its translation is CASRVQGINDQPQHF.

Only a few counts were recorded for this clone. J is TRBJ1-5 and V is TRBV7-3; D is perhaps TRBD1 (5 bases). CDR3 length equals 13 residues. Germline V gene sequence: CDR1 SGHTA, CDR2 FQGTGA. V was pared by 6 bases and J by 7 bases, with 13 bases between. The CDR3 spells CASSFTSGQPQHF. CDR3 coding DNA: TGTGCCAGCAGTTTTACTTCAGGGCAGCCCCAGCATTTT.

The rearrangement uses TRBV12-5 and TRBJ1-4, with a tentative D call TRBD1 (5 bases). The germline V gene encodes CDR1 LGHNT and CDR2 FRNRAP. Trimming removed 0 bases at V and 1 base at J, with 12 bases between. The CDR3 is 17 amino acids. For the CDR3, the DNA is TGTGCTAGTGGTTTGGTATCCTGGCAGGGAACTAATGAAAAACTGTTTTTT. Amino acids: CASGLVSWQGTNEKLFF.

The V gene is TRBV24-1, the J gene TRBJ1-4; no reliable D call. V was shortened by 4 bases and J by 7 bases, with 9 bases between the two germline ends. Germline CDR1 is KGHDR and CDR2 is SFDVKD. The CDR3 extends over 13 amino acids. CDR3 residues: CATSDYRGEKLFF. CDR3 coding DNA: TGTGCCACCAGTGACTACCGGGGTGAAAAACTGTTTTTT.

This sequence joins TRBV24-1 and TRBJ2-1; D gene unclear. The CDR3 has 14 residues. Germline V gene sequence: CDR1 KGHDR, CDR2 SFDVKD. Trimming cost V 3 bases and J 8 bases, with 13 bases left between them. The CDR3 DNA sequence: TGTGCCACCAGTGATGCCCTAGTAGAGGATGAGCAGTTCTTC. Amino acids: CATSDALVEDEQFF.

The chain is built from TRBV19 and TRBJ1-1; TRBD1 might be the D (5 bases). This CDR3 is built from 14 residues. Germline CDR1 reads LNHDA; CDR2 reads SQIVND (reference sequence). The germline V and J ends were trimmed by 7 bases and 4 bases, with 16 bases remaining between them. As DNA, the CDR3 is TGTGCCAGTATTGCAGCTGGGGGGAGCACTGAAGCTTTCTTT. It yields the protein CASIAAGGSTEAFF. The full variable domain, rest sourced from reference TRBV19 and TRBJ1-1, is DGGITQSPKYLFRKEGQNVTLSCEQNLNHDAMYWYRQDPGQGLRLIYYSQIVNDFQKGDIAEGYSVSREKKESFPLTVTSAQKNPTAFYLCASIAAGGSTEAFFGQGTRLTVV.